This TCR beta chain was profiled in a study of CD8 T cells in ankylosing spondylitis. General observations from the study: A TCR beta motif made of fewer than ten highly homologous variants seemed typical of ankylosing spondylitis blood.

TCRdb recomputed calls from the 5' RACE reads with MiXCR, one row per CDR3 protein. The table includes about 130,000 distinct CDR3 sequences, approximately 6.8% detected once. Germline V gene sequence: CDR1 MDHEN, CDR2 SYDVKM. The CDR3 runs to 13 residues. Trimming left V 6 bases short and J 5 bases short, with 14 bases between. This clonotype was counted many times. Its target is not known. This chain links TRBV28 with TRBJ2-7; D is perhaps TRBD1 (7 bases). Specimen: blood, either unsorted or a sorted T cell fraction (not recorded which). This TCR derives from a male donor with ankylosing spondylitis or in good health (not recorded which). CDR3 bases: TGTGCCAGCAGGCAGGGGGGATCGGACGAGCAGTACTTC. This encodes CASRQGGSDEQYF. The whole variable domain, filled in from reference TRBV28 and TRBJ2-7, reads DVKVTQSSRYLVKRTGEKVFLECVQDMDHENMFWYRQDPGLGLRLIYFSYDVKMKEKGDIPEGYSVSREKKERFSLILESASTNQTSMYLCASRQGGSDEQYFGPGTRLTVT.